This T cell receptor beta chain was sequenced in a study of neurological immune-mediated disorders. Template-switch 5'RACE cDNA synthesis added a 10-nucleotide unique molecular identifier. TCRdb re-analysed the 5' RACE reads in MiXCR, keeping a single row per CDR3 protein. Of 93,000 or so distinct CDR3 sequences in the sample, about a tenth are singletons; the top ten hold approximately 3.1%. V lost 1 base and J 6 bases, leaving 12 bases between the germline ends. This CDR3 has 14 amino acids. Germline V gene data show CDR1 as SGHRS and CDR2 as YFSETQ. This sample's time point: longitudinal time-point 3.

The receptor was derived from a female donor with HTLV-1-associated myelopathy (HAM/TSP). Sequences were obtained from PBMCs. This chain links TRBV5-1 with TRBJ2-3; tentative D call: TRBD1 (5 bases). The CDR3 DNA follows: TGCGCCAGCAGCTTGAAGTCCAGGGCGGATACGCAGTATTTT. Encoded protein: CASSLKSRADTQYF.